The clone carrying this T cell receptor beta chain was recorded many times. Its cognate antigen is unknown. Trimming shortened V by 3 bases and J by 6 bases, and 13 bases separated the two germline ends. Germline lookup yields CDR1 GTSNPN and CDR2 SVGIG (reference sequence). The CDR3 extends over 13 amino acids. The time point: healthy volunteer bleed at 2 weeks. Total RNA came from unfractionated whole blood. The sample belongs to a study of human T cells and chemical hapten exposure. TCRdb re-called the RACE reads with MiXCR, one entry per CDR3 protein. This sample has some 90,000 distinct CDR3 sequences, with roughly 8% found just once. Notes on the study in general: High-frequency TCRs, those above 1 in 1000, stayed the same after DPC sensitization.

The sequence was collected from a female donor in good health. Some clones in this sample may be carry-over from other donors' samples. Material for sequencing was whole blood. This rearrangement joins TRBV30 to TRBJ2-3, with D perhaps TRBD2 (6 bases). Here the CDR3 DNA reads TGTGCCTGGAGCCGGGACTCGGGGGATACGCAGTATTTT. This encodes CAWSRDSGDTQYF.